This TCR beta chain was profiled in a study of identical twins. MiXCR, applied by TCRdb to the 5' RACE reads, yields one record per CDR3 protein. The table has 600,000 to 700,000 distinct CDR3 sequences, 21% seen once. The V gene end was trimmed by 5 bases and the J gene end by 5 bases; junction bases not matched to a gene: 4. The CDR3 runs 14 residues. Per the germline V gene, CDR1 is DFQATT and CDR2 is SNEGSKA (reference sequence). Healthy Caucasians, and only they, were the donors. These data were also reused for a study on T cells expressing NK-cell markers.

This clonotype was obtained from a young woman in good health. V usage is TRBV20-1 and J usage is TRBJ2-3; 13 nucleotides align to TRBD2. Sequencing input: PBMCs. The CDR3 nucleotides read TGCAGTGCTCCGGGACTAGCGGGAATAGATACGCAGTATTTT. Translation gives CSAPGLAGIDTQYF.